This T cell receptor (beta chain) came from a study of regulatory T cells in long-lasting Graves disease. The time point was: newly diagnosed GD, antithyroid drugs for less than 3 months. Following extraction of RNA from PBMCs, that RNA was used to make the TCR library. V lost 6 bases and J 6 bases, leaving 21 bases between the germline ends. This CDR3 region has 16 residues. Germline V gives CDR1 MNHEY, CDR2 SVGEGT. In this sample, this clonotype turned up many times. Its antigen is undetermined. Study-level results: Patients with persistent disease showed a bias toward TRBV28, TRBJ1-2 and TRBJ2-5. Limited sample numbers may have lowered accuracy.

TCR beta libraries were built with iRepertoire HTBI primers and Arm-PCR of CDR3 regions. TCRdb analysed the multiplex PCR reads with MiXCR anew, one entry per CDR3 protein. The repertoire consists of approximately 360,000 distinct CDR3 sequences, with approximately 10% occurring once and the leading ten covering approximately 20%. The same specimen was also included in a second study, on T cells in Graves' hyperthyroidism and ophthalmopathy. That work states: Initially, a first-round RT-PCR of the TCR CDR3 employed the HTBI primer set. Classification by a 13 V-J model distinguished ophthalmopathy from stable hyperthyroidism.

This sequence joins TRBV6-2 or TRBV6-3 and TRBJ2-1; tentative D call: TRBD2 (5 bases). This receptor was taken from a woman younger than 35 with Graves disease. The material sequenced was peripheral blood mononuclear cells (PBMCs), taken at new diagnosis, from a patient treated with antithyroid drugs. The CDR3 region is CASRSAGRVRRNEQFF. The DNA for the CDR3 is TGTGCCAGCAGATCCGCCGGGCGGGTCAGGCGCAATGAGCAGTTCTTC.